A selection of T cell receptor beta chains follows, all from one sample in a study of blood T cell repertoires in COVID-19. The data were produced by immunoSEQ multiplex PCR, yet TCRdb's version contains in-frame clones alone and is incomplete. The table shows about 300,000 clones, with less than 85% occurring only once. Sequencing was done on a sample of peripheral blood. The receptor source for this set is a human donor with COVID-19, enrolled during active disease. The donor label of this sample is uncertain. The CDR3 runs from the conserved cysteine through the conserved F or W. A D gene is named only where the DNA matches it firmly. Clone size is given for some rows only: seen once, a few or many times, or a class if the clone is expanded.

j_call v_call d_call clone_size cdr3_nt cdr3_aa
TRBJ2-3 TRBV12-3/TRBV12-4 TRBD2 - TGTGCCAGCAGTGTTACTAGCGGGAGTAAGCATTTT CASSVTSGSKHF
TRBJ1-6 TRBV19 TRBD1 - TGTGCCAGTAGGACCAACCCGGGGACAGGGGAATTCGGGGCCCTCCACTTT CASRTNPGTGEFGALHF
TRBJ2-3 TRBV3-1/TRBV3-2 TRBD2 - TGTGCCAGCAGCCAAGAAAGTCTAGCGGGAGTAGATACGCAGTATTTT CASSQESLAGVDTQYF
TRBJ1-2 TRBV20-1 - - TGCAGTGCTAGAGGCCGGGAGGGGGACACCTTC CSARGREGDTF
TRBJ2-3 TRBV11-2 TRBD2 - TGTGCCAGCAGCTTAGGACCTAGCGGGAGTACAGATACGCAGTATTTT CASSLGPSGSTDTQYF
TRBJ2-5 TRBV28 TRBD2 - TGTGCCAGCAGCTCGGGACTAGCACGGGAGACCCAGTACTTC CASSSGLARETQYF
TRBJ1-1 TRBV19 TRBD1 - TGTGCCAGTAGTAAAGGACAGGTTGGAGGAAACACTGAAGCTTTCTTT CASSKGQVGGNTEAFF
TRBJ1-2 TRBV6-5 TRBD1 - TGTGCCAGCAGGTTAAGACAGGGGTTCGCCTACACCTTC CASRLRQGFAYTF
TRBJ2-1 TRBV7-9 TRBD2 - TGTGCCAGCAGCTCTCGGGGCGGGGGTTACAATGAGCAGTTCTTC CASSSRGGGYNEQFF
TRBJ1-1 TRBV7-3 TRBD1 once TGTGCCAGCAGCCCGCCCGGGACAGTGAACACTGAAGCTTTCTTT CASSPPGTVNTEAFF
TRBJ2-6 TRBV29-1 - - TGCAGCGGAGGGAACCCTGGGGCCAACGTCCTGACTTTC CSGGNPGANVLTF
TRBJ1-1 TRBV11-2 TRBD1 - TGTGCCAGCAGCTTCAGGGGACAGACGAACACTGAAGCTTTCTTT CASSFRGQTNTEAFF
TRBJ2-1 TRBV5-1 TRBD1 - TGCGCCAGCAGCTTTCGAGGGTTGACAGGGGATGAGCAGTTCTTC CASSFRGLTGDEQFF
TRBJ2-1 TRBV28 - - TGTGCCAGCAGTGATAACCGAAACCCCGGGACTTACAATGAGCAGTTCTTC CASSDNRNPGTYNEQFF
TRBJ2-1 TRBV19 TRBD2 - TGTGCCAGTAGTATACCGGGACTAAGGACTAATGAGCAGTTCTTC CASSIPGLRTNEQFF
TRBJ2-1 TRBV19 - - TGTGCCAGTAAGGGAGCTCTTGCCAATGAGCAGTTCTTC CASKGALANEQFF
TRBJ2-7 TRBV27 TRBD2 - TGTGCCAGCAGGACTAGCGGCCGTGACGAGCAGTACTTC CASRTSGRDEQYF
TRBJ1-4 TRBV20-1 - - TGCAGTGCTAGTCAGGGGTTTGGTGAAAAACTGTTTTTT CSASQGFGEKLFF
TRBJ2-2 TRBV19 - - TGTGCCAGTAGTATAGATGTCAGCACCGGGGAGCTGTTTTTT CASSIDVSTGELFF
TRBJ1-4 TRBV5-1 - few TGCGCCAGCAGCCCCGGTAATGAAAAACTGTTTTTT CASSPGNEKLFF
TRBJ2-7 TRBV29-1 - - TGCAGCGTGGCCGGCCAGCAGGACGAGCAGTACTTC CSVAGQQDEQYF
TRBJ2-7 TRBV18 - - TGTGCCAGCTCACCACCCCCGGGAATGGGTTTTTACGAGCAGTACTTC CASSPPPGMGFYEQYF
TRBJ2-7 TRBV9 - - TGTGCCAGCAGCGTAGACCAGCGGGCCGAGCAGTACTTC CASSVDQRAEQYF
TRBJ1-5 TRBV2 - - TGTGCCAGCAACCAGGGAGGAAGACAGCCCCAGCATTTT CASNQGGRQPQHF
TRBJ2-3 TRBV29-1 - - TGCAGCGTTGAAGTCGGTGGCACAGATACGCAGTATTTT CSVEVGGTDTQYF
TRBJ1-1 TRBV4-1 TRBD1 - TGCGCCAGCAGACCGGGACAGGGAACGAACACTGAAGCTTTCTTT CASRPGQGTNTEAFF
TRBJ1-6 TRBV27 - - TGTGCCAGCAGTCCTAGGGCTTGGGACACCCAAGACCATAATTCACCCCTCCACTTT CASSPRAWDTQDHNSPLHF